The clone carrying this T cell receptor (beta chain) has a handful of counts. The antigen is undetermined. This sample was included in a study of T-cell memory formation after mild COVID-19. Points from the study as a whole: Pre-infection memory held some responding clones, suggesting pre-existing cross-reactive T cells responded. Clones that shrank (day 15 to 85) were balanced CD4/CD8, whereas later expanders leaned CD4+.

Constant-segment primers and 5'RACE yielded cDNA libraries for TCR alpha and TCR beta, each carrying sample barcodes and UMIs. One entry per CDR3 protein, called by TCRdb with MiXCR from the 5' RACE reads. The sample has nearly 110,000 distinct CDR3 sequences; over 15% are singletons. Source material: PBMCs or a T cell subset sorted from them (not recorded which). The clonotype comes from an adult woman who had mild COVID-19 (a few samples of this study predate the infection). Cell type and time point are not known.

CDR3 residues: CASSHDRDTGELFF. The CDR3 region has the DNA TGCGCCAGCAGCCACGATCGAGACACCGGGGAGCTGTTTTTT. J is TRBJ2-2 and V is TRBV4-3; no reliable D call. Trimming took off 3 bases at V and 3 bases at J, with 8 bases between the two ends. Germline values: CDR1 LGHNA, CDR2 YSLEER. The length of the CDR3 is 14 residues.